This T cell receptor beta chain stems from a study of response to subunit inactivated influenza vaccine. Germline loops: CDR1 WSHSY, CDR2 SAAADI. With 6 bases removed from V and 1 base from J, the gap between germline ends came to 12 bases. This CDR3 spans 14 amino acids. TCRdb itself ran the RT-PCR reads through MiXCR, one entry per CDR3 protein. This sample has about 650,000 distinct CDR3 sequences, with around 14% found just once. Comments on this clonotype: No antigen is known for it.

General study points: It was the authors' suggestion that each seasonal influenza vaccination recruits few new T cells.

The material sequenced was PBMCs from blood, taken 11 to 12 days after vaccination. The sequence was obtained from a man between 45 and 60 years old who received an inactivated influenza vaccine. The gene calls are TRBV10-2 and TRBJ1-1; D possibly corresponds to TRBD1 (6 bases). The CDR3 DNA follows: TGCGCCAGCAGGGATTGGACAGCGAACACTGAAGCTTTCTTT. It is translated as CASRDWTANTEAFF.